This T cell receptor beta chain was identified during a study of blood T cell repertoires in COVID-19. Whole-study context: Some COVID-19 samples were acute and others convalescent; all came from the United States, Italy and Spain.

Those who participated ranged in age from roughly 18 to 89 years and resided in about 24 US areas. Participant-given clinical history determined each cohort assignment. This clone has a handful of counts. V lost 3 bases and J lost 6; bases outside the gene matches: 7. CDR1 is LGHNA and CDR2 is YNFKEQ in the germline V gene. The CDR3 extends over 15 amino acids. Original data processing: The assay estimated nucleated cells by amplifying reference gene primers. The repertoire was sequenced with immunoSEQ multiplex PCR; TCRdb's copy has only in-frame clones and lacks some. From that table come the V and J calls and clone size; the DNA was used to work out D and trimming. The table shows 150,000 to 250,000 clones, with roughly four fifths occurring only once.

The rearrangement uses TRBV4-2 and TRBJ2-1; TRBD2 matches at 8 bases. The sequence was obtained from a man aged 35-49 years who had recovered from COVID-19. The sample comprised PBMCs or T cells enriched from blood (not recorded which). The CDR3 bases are TGTGCCAGCAGCCACTCGATCGGGACTAGCAATGAGCAGTTCTTC. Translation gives CASSHSIGTSNEQFF.